The rows below give T cell receptor beta chains drawn from one sample of a study of somatic mutations in cytotoxic T cells in rheumatoid arthritis. TCRdb keeps only in-frame clones here, not all; method: immunoSEQ multiplex PCR. Of approximately 8,700 clones detected, about 80% appear once; the ten largest clones hold roughly 40%. Sequencing input: CD8+ T cells sorted from blood. These receptor sequences come from a woman aged 45-59 years in good health. The CDR3 runs from the conserved cysteine through the conserved F or W. Fields, in order: J gene, V gene, CDR3 protein.

j_call: TRBJ1-1; v_call: TRBV28; cdr3_aa: CASSLMPGVYTEAFF
j_call: TRBJ2-7; v_call: TRBV11-2; cdr3_aa: CASSLGGTYEQYF
j_call: TRBJ1-6; v_call: TRBV19; cdr3_aa: CASSRAVNSPLHF
j_call: TRBJ2-1; v_call: TRBV4-3; cdr3_aa: CASSQDVAGVYNEQFF
j_call: TRBJ1-1; v_call: TRBV6-1; cdr3_aa: CASSSTGNTEAFF
j_call: TRBJ2-1; v_call: TRBV9; cdr3_aa: CASSVVGGGLDEQFF
j_call: TRBJ1-3; v_call: TRBV7-9; cdr3_aa: CASIPVAQGPGNTIYF
j_call: TRBJ1-5; v_call: TRBV5-8; cdr3_aa: CASSLVQGLQPQHF
j_call: TRBJ1-4; v_call: TRBV2; cdr3_aa: CASGGGLAASEKLFF
j_call: TRBJ2-7; v_call: TRBV12-5; cdr3_aa: CASGPSGGLREQYF
j_call: TRBJ2-1; v_call: TRBV27; cdr3_aa: CASSPWGGGLYNEQFF
j_call: TRBJ1-2; v_call: TRBV4-1; cdr3_aa: CASSQGPRSGYGYTF
j_call: TRBJ2-7; v_call: TRBV19; cdr3_aa: CASIGQGSIEQYF
j_call: TRBJ2-7; v_call: TRBV11-2; cdr3_aa: CASTTGALGQGNF
j_call: TRBJ2-7; v_call: TRBV14; cdr3_aa: CASSQRAGQGVFYEQYF
j_call: NA; v_call: TRBV28; cdr3_aa: CASSQPEFRDYEQYF
j_call: TRBJ1-2; v_call: TRBV4-3; cdr3_aa: CASSQDLRGGNYGYTF
j_call: TRBJ1-1; v_call: TRBV15; cdr3_aa: CATSRDTGGNTEAFF
j_call: TRBJ1-2; v_call: TRBV28; cdr3_aa: CASSLSGTSERVGDYGYTF
j_call: TRBJ1-4; v_call: TRBV2; cdr3_aa: CAGLPGQAEKLFF
j_call: TRBJ2-3; v_call: TRBV5-6; cdr3_aa: CASSLERDNTDTQYF
j_call: TRBJ2-1; v_call: TRBV27; cdr3_aa: CASSLGSGVVSYNEQFF
j_call: TRBJ2-3; v_call: TRBV5-4; cdr3_aa: CASSLETNTQYF
j_call: TRBJ1-5; v_call: TRBV19; cdr3_aa: CASRTGYSNQPQHF
j_call: TRBJ2-1; v_call: TRBV4-3; cdr3_aa: CASSQTRGMNNEQFF
j_call: TRBJ1-1; v_call: TRBV2; cdr3_aa: CASSGDMMRPSNTEAFF
j_call: TRBJ1-6; v_call: TRBV27; cdr3_aa: CASRGTGASSPLHF
j_call: TRBJ1-4; v_call: TRBV28; cdr3_aa: CASSPRQGELMKRPGEKLFF
j_call: TRBJ2-1; v_call: TRBV7-8; cdr3_aa: CASSLVQGNNEQFF
j_call: TRBJ1-2; v_call: TRBV5-6; cdr3_aa: CASSLGTGGYYGYTF
j_call: TRBJ1-6; v_call: TRBV2; cdr3_aa: CASSDWGVRNSPLHF
j_call: TRBJ2-5; v_call: TRBV5-1; cdr3_aa: CASRPSGPQETQYF
j_call: TRBJ2-3; v_call: TRBV11-1; cdr3_aa: CASSLAEDTQYF
j_call: TRBJ2-1; v_call: TRBV27; cdr3_aa: CASSPLAGYNEQFF
j_call: TRBJ2-1; v_call: TRBV7-3; cdr3_aa: CASSPLAGGYNEQFF
j_call: TRBJ2-1; v_call: TRBV4-1; cdr3_aa: CASSPLEAMNEQFF
j_call: TRBJ2-7; v_call: TRBV4-3; cdr3_aa: CASSQDRTGGYEQYF
j_call: TRBJ2-1; v_call: TRBV5-6; cdr3_aa: CASSLGKGVYNEQFF
j_call: TRBJ1-5; v_call: TRBV6-1; cdr3_aa: CASREGLQPQHF
j_call: TRBJ1-1; v_call: TRBV28; cdr3_aa: CATNLLKNTEAFF
j_call: TRBJ2-2; v_call: TRBV28; cdr3_aa: CASSHRGTGEPFF
j_call: TRBJ2-1; v_call: TRBV27; cdr3_aa: CASSRIAGGLFNEQFF
j_call: TRBJ2-1; v_call: TRBV7-9; cdr3_aa: CASSTTGGGAWVNEQFF
j_call: TRBJ1-2; v_call: TRBV15; cdr3_aa: CATSREEGARGGYTF
j_call: TRBJ1-1; v_call: TRBV9; cdr3_aa: CASSPRTAYTEAFF
j_call: TRBJ2-5; v_call: TRBV19; cdr3_aa: CASSLRTGGVQETQYF
j_call: TRBJ1-5; v_call: TRBV5-8; cdr3_aa: CASSYQGYSNQPQHF
j_call: TRBJ1-5; v_call: TRBV27; cdr3_aa: CASSRSDISNQPQHF
j_call: TRBJ2-1; v_call: TRBV27; cdr3_aa: CASSFSGVGREQFF
j_call: TRBJ2-1; v_call: TRBV7-8; cdr3_aa: CASSSRQVAFNEQFF
j_call: TRBJ2-1; v_call: TRBV10-3; cdr3_aa: CAISEGLAGGLGRNEQFF
j_call: TRBJ2-7; v_call: TRBV4-3; cdr3_aa: CASSQGTPSYEQYF
j_call: TRBJ2-1; v_call: TRBV11-1; cdr3_aa: CASSISGGPLNEQFF
j_call: TRBJ1-2; v_call: TRBV7-8; cdr3_aa: CASSWGQDYGYTF
j_call: TRBJ1-6; v_call: TRBV28; cdr3_aa: CASSYDRAEYSPLHF
j_call: TRBJ1-1; v_call: TRBV7-3; cdr3_aa: CASSLTGTTEAFF
j_call: TRBJ1-6; v_call: TRBV6-1; cdr3_aa: CASSERDTLSYNSPLHF
j_call: TRBJ2-3; v_call: TRBV7-2; cdr3_aa: CASSSLILMSTDTQYF